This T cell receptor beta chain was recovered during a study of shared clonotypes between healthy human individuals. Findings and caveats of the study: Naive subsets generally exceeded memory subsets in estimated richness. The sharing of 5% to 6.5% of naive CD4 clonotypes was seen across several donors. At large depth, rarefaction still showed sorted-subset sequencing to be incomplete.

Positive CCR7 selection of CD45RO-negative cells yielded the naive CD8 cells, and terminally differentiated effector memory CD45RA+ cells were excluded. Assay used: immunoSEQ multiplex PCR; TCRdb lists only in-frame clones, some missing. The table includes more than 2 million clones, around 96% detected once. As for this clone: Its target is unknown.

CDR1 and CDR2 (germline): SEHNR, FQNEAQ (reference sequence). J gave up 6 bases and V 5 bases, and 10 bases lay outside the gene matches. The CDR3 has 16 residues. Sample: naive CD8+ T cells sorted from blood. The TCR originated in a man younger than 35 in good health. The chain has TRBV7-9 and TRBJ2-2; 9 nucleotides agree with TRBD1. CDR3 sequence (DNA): TGTGCCAGCAGCCCGAAGGACAGGGGTTTACCCGGGGAGCTGTTTTTT. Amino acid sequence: CASSPKDRGLPGELFF.